A selection of T cell receptor beta chains follows, all from one sample in a study of blood T cell repertoires in COVID-19. Only in-frame clones appear in the TCRdb table, and some are missing; sequencing was by immunoSEQ multiplex PCR. This sample has about 140,000 clones, with roughly 87% found just once. Sequencing was performed on peripheral blood. These TCRs come from a man in his 70s with acute or convalescent COVID-19. The CDR3 runs from the conserved cysteine through the conserved F or W. A D gene is named only where the DNA matches it firmly. Clone size is stated in some rows and not others, as once, few, many or a class when expanded.

J gene	clone size	V gene	D gene	CDR3 length	CDR3 protein	CDR3 DNA
TRBJ1-2	NA	TRBV18	NA	18	CASSPQAAGVKEDYGYTF	TGTGCCAGCTCACCACAGGCGGCAGGGGTCAAGGAGGACTATGGCTACACCTTC
TRBJ2-7	NA	TRBV6-5	TRBD1	15	CASSPGGTGVHEQYF	TGTGCCAGCAGTCCCGGGGGGACAGGGGTACACGAGCAGTACTTC
TRBJ1-5	NA	TRBV7-2	TRBD1	15	CASSLWTGGNQPQHF	TGTGCCAGCAGCCTCTGGACAGGGGGCAATCAGCCCCAGCATTTT
TRBJ1-1	NA	TRBV14	TRBD1	17	CASSRELPRTGNTEAFF	TGTGCCAGCAGCCGTGAGCTGCCGAGGACAGGGAACACTGAAGCTTTCTTT
TRBJ1-4	NA	TRBV6-4	TRBD1	15	CASSASGGAEEKLFF	TGTGCCAGCAGCGCGTCAGGGGGCGCGGAGGAAAAACTGTTTTTT
TRBJ1-1	NA	TRBV7-2	NA	18	CASSLDTRLGGKNTEAFF	TGTGCCAGCAGCTTGGATACCCGTCTGGGAGGCAAAAACACTGAAGCTTTCTTT
TRBJ2-3	NA	TRBV28	TRBD2	14	CASSPTSGLGAQYF	TGTGCCAGCAGTCCGACTAGCGGGTTGGGGGCGCAGTATTTT
TRBJ2-3	NA	TRBV6-5	TRBD1	15	CASRRDRGSTDTQYF	TGTGCCAGCAGAAGGGACAGGGGGAGCACAGATACGCAGTATTTT
TRBJ2-1	once	TRBV28	TRBD2	18	CASSLTGLAGGNYNEQFF	TGTGCCAGCAGTTTAACTGGGTTAGCGGGAGGTAATTACAATGAGCAGTTCTTC
TRBJ1-2	once	TRBV7-9	NA	13	CASRGSVGNGYTF	TGTGCCAGCAGGGGGAGTGTGGGGAATGGCTACACCTTC